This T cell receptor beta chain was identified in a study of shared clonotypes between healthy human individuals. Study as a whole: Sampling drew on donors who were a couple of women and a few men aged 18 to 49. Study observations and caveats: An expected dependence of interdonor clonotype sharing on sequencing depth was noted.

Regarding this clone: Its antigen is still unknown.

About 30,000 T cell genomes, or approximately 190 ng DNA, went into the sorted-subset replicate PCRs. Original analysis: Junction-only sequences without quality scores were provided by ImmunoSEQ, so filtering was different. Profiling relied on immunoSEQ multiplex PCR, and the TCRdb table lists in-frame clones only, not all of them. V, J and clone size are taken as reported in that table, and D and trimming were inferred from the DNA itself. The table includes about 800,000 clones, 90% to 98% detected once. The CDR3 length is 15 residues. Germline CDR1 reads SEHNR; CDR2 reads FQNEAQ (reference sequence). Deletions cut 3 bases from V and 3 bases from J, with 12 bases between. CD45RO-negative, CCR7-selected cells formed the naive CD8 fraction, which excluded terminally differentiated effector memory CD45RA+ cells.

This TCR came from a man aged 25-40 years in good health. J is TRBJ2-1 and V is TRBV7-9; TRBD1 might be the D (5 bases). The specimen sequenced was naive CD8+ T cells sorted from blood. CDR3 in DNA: TGTGCCAGCAGCTTCTTACAGGTCCTCTACAATGAGCAGTTCTTC. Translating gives CASSFLQVLYNEQFF.